What follows describes a single TCR beta chain. This clonotype was recorded a few times. It lacks a known antigen. No qualities accompany the bases; no much larger clone lies one base away. The sample is drawn from a study of T cell repertoires in cytomegalovirus infection (dated by TCRdb to between 2018 and 2021). Study-wide context: Alongside well-studied HLA-B-restricted epitopes, the peptide stimulations were aimed at recently identified HLA-C-restricted CMV epitopes, whose presentation resists viral immunomodulation. Donor HLA type was relevant to the analysis, because carriage of CMV infection together with the matching HLA type was indicated by public TCR beta signatures.

Overall study results and their limits: In the ex vivo response, HLA-C-restricted CMV-specific TCR beta clonotypes were dominant, and in two of eight donors the single most frequent clonotype came from this HLA-C-restricted group. In both this cohort and an independent cohort of approximately 350 donors, the cumulative frequency of public TCR beta family members distinguished carriers of CMV infection plus the relevant HLA type.

CDR1 is given as SGHTA and CDR2 as FQGNSA, both from the germline V gene. The CDR3 covers 15 residues, taking in both the cysteine and the phenylalanine. The only DNA kept is the CDR3, 45 bases in frame from the first base. Unmatched junction bases come to 5, with V trimmed by 1 base and J by 4 bases. Instrument used: Illumina HiSeq 1500. In-frame beta chains were kept once TCRdb had trimmed the public reads at Q25 with fastp and called clones with MiXCR. Rows merge per CDR3 protein into single entries with the most common DNA and genes. The sample yields approximately 470,000 distinct CDR3 sequences; about 39% were counted once. The top ten hold around 44% of the sample. This specimen's treatment or condition label, interpreted: in vitro stimulation with specific CMV peptide epitopes to enrich CMV-specific T cells.

This sequence originates from a human donor in good health (CMV status not recorded). Some clones in this sample may be carry-over from other donors' samples. Here the chain combines TRBV7-2 and TRBJ2-3, with TRBD2 matching 7 junction bases. Sequencing used cultured PBMCs, obtained from culture after CMV antigen stimulation. The nucleotide sequence reads TGTGCCAGCAGCTTAGGACGGGGAGGGGCAGATACGCAGTATTTT. Its coded protein is CASSLGRGGADTQYF. The full variable domain, completed from the reference TRBV7-2 and TRBJ2-3 proteins outside the CDR3, reads GAGVSQSPSNKVTEKGKDVELRCDPISGHTALYWYRQSLGQGLEFLIYFQGNSAPDKSGLPSDRFSAERTGGSVSTLTIQRTQQEDSAVYLCASSLGRGGADTQYFGPGTRLTVL.